The source of this T cell receptor beta chain is a study of cytomegalovirus exposure and HLA in healthy donors. Turning to the study itself: There were around 100 million unique TCR beta sequences, drawn from about 179 million T cells, in an earlier analysis. Genetic ancestry analysis placed around 76% of the 398 donors that were genotyped in the Caucasian-associated cluster.

Study-level results: A link between a missense DCLRE1C variant and TCR beta V- and J-gene trimming emerged from a later analysis. Clonal expansion was found to be greater in HLA-associated TCR beta chains than in equally common others in a later analysis.

The CDR3 runs 15 residues. J gave up 4 bases and V 5 bases, and 7 bases lay outside the gene matches. Germline V CDR1 and CDR2: SGDLS, YYNGEE. Researchers ran the PCR with 60 Vbeta and 13 Jbeta primers. Only in-frame clones appear in the TCRdb table, and some are missing; sequencing was by immunoSEQ multiplex PCR. The sample yields some 110,000 clones, roughly 66% seen once. This clone was observed a few times. Antigen specificity is unknown. Material for sequencing was PBMCs. V gene TRBV9 combines with J gene TRBJ2-3; 10 nucleotides match TRBD2. The receptor was derived from a woman aged 25 to 39 in good health and CMV-seronegative. The CDR3 spells CASRTGTSDADTQYF. CDR3 nucleotides: TGTGCCAGCAGGACCGGGACTAGCGACGCAGATACGCAGTATTTT. Full variable domain (remainder filled in from reference TRBV9 and TRBJ2-3): DSGVTQTPKHLITATGQRVTLRCSPRSGDLSVYWYQQSLDQGLQFLIQYYNGEERAKGNILERFSAQQFPDLHSELNLSSLELGDSALYFCASRTGTSDADTQYFGPGTRLTVL.